In this sample, the clone carrying this TCR beta chain turned up once. As yet, its antigen is unknown. CD45RO negativity and positive selection for CCR7 defined naive CD8 cells, a population that excluded terminally differentiated effector memory CD45RA+ cells. Within Nashville, Tennessee resided all donors, each a Caucasian adult. The data are from a study of shared clonotypes between healthy human individuals. Sequencing used immunoSEQ multiplex PCR; TCRdb keeps in-frame clones, though not all of them. Counted here are some 2,100,000 clones, approximately 94% occurring once; the ten biggest clones make up approximately 1.7%. Germline V lookup: CDR1 SGDLS, CDR2 YYNGEE. The CDR3 runs 14 residues. The ends were cut back, 4 bases at V and 4 bases at J, with 14 bases in the middle. Regarding the study as a whole: Generally, estimated richness proved larger in naive subsets than it did in memory subsets.

The chain links TRBV9 to TRBJ1-2; no definite D call. The specimen was naive CD8+ T cells from PBMCs. The sequence was obtained from a young man in good health. Some clones in this sample may be carry-over from other donors' samples. The CDR3 bases are TGTGCCAGCAGCCCCGAGCCCCCCTTCTATGGCTACACCTTC. It translates to CASSPEPPFYGYTF.